Below are 31 T cell receptor beta chains sequenced from a single sample in a study of early T cells in non-severe SARS-CoV-2 infection. TCRdb processed the 5' RACE reads anew with MiXCR; each CDR3 protein has one entry. This table has about 50,000 distinct CDR3 sequences, 9.3% appearing once. What was sequenced was whole blood. The receptors come from an adult who was a healthcare worker with PCR-confirmed SARS-CoV-2 infection or an uninfected control (not recorded which).

The J gene is TRBJ2-1, the V gene TRBV7-9, with 9 bases that match TRBD1. Germline CDR1 reads SEHNR; CDR2 reads FQNEAQ (reference sequence). The CDR3 loop spans 15 amino acids. V trimming: 5 bases; J trimming: 9 bases; junction bases outside the gene matches: 11. This chain's CDR3 is CASSLKGQGAGEQFF. As DNA, the CDR3 is TGTGCCAGCAGCCTAAAGGGACAGGGAGCGGGTGAGCAGTTCTTC.

This clonotype was detected many times. The chain recombines TRBV11-2 with TRBJ2-1, with 7 bases lining up with TRBD1. With V trimmed by 3 bases and J by 6 bases, 2 bases remained unmatched. Per germline, CDR1 SGHAT and CDR2 FQNNGV. The CDR3 has 13 residues. CDR3 residues: CASSLDRSNEQFF. CDR3 nucleotide sequence: TGTGCCAGCAGCTTGGACAGGTCCAATGAGCAGTTCTTC.

The V call is TRBV10-3, the J call TRBJ2-7; D is perhaps TRBD1 (6 bases). This CDR3 is 14 amino acids long. In germline, CDR1 is ENHRY, CDR2 SYGVKD. The germline V and J ends were trimmed by 6 bases and 1 base, with 13 bases remaining between them. The CDR3 sequence: CAIRMNRVSYEQYF. Here the CDR3 DNA reads TGTGCCATCAGGATGAACAGGGTATCCTACGAGCAGTACTTC.

The rearrangement joins TRBV4-3 to TRBJ2-1; 11 bases map to TRBD2. Per the germline V gene, CDR1 is LGHNA and CDR2 is YSLEER. The ends lost 4 bases at V and 3 bases at J; junction bases unmatched: 5. This CDR3 is 16 amino acids long. The CDR3 DNA sequence: TGCGCCAGCAGCCCCTCTGGGACTAGCGGCTACAATGAGCAGTTCTTC. Translation gives CASSPSGTSGYNEQFF.

The sample holds many counts of this clonotype. The V and J genes are TRBV7-9 and TRBJ2-7; D gene unclear. Trimming removed 2 bases from V and 3 bases from J, with 11 bases in between. CDR1 is SEHNR and CDR2 is FQNEAQ in the germline V gene (reference sequence). This CDR3 comprises 14 residues. The CDR3 DNA follows: TGTGCCAGCAGCTTAAACTACCCGAACTACGAGCAGTACTTC. Encoded protein: CASSLNYPNYEQYF.

This chain joins TRBV4-1 and TRBJ2-7, with 7 positions matching TRBD1. CDR1 and CDR2 (germline): MGHRA, YSYEKL. The trim removed 4 bases at V and 7 bases at J, leaving 13 bases unmatched. The CDR3 has 15 amino acids. CDR3 bases: TGCGCCAGCAGCCTGCCATCGACAGGGCGAAGGGAGCAGTACTTC. It encodes CASSLPSTGRREQYF.

The table lists this clonotype with many counts. V and J are TRBV18 and TRBJ1-5; D gene uncertain. Trimming cost V 3 bases and J 1 base, with 4 bases left between them. This CDR3 has 13 amino acids. The germline V gene has CDR1 KGHSH and CDR2 LQKENI. The CDR3 protein is CASSPGSNQPQHF. Written as DNA, the CDR3 is TGTGCCAGCTCACCGGGCAGCAATCAGCCCCAGCATTTT.

The count of this clonotype is one. V and J are TRBV7-2 and TRBJ1-4; 9 bases match TRBD1. V was pared by 4 bases and J by 7 bases, with 7 bases of the junction left unmatched. Germline values: CDR1 SGHTA, CDR2 FQGNSA. The CDR3 extends over 15 amino acids. The DNA of the CDR3 is TGTGCCAGCAGCTCACTACAGGGGGCTGGTGAAAAACTGTTTTTT. It translates to CASSSLQGAGEKLFF. Full variable domain (remainder filled in from reference TRBV7-2 and TRBJ1-4): GAGVSQSPSNKVTEKGKDVELRCDPISGHTALYWYRQSLGQGLEFLIYFQGNSAPDKSGLPSDRFSAERTGGSVSTLTIQRTQQEDSAVYLCASSSLQGAGEKLFFGSGTQLSVL.

In its sample, this clonotype was seen many times. This chain uses TRBV24-1 with TRBJ2-5; 7 bases are a match to TRBD1. CDR1 is KGHDR and CDR2 is SFDVKD in the germline V gene. J was trimmed by 1 base and V by 4 bases; bases with no gene match: 8. This CDR3 contains 16 residues. As DNA, the CDR3 is TGTGCCACCAGTGACCCACAGGGGTGGGGCCAAGAGACCCAGTACTTC. Encoded protein: CATSDPQGWGQETQYF.

This clonotype has ten or more counts. The rearrangement uses TRBV7-2 and TRBJ2-7, with a possible D match to TRBD2 (7 bases). Germline V gene sequence: CDR1 SGHTA, CDR2 FQGNSA. With 0 bases removed from V and 7 bases from J, the gap between germline ends came to 13 bases. CDR3 length equals 14 residues. CDR3 sequence (DNA): TGTGCCAGCAGCTTAGCGGGGAGGGGGTATGAGCAGTACTTC. Translated: CASSLAGRGYEQYF.

The V call is TRBV7-2, the J call TRBJ2-7; D is undetermined. Germline lookup yields CDR1 SGHTA and CDR2 FQGNSA. The CDR3 length is 14 residues. Trimming stripped 5 bases from V and 2 bases from J, with 13 bases between. In DNA form, the CDR3 reads TGTGCCAGCAGCCCACCGGACCGAGCCTACGAGCAGTACTTC. Translation gives CASSPPDRAYEQYF.

This clonotype has a count of ten or more. The chain employs TRBV20-1 and TRBJ2-1; D is ambiguous. Trimming took 0 bases from V and 0 from J, leaving 12 bases between them. CDR1 and CDR2 (germline): DFQATT, SNEGSKA (reference sequence). The CDR3 runs to 16 residues. The CDR3 loop reads CSARDLAGSSYNEQFF. In DNA form, the CDR3 reads TGCAGTGCTAGAGATCTGGCAGGAAGCTCCTACAATGAGCAGTTCTTC.

This clonotype was seen repeatedly, ten times or more. The chain recombines TRBV27 with TRBJ1-1; D might be TRBD1 (5 bases). Germline CDR1 MNHEY, CDR2 SMNVEV (reference sequence). CDR3 length equals 14 residues. Trimming cost V 5 bases and J 5 bases, with 15 bases left between them. The CDR3 reads CASSPGDRRTEAFF. Here the CDR3 DNA reads TGTGCCAGCAGTCCTGGGGACCGTAGGACTGAAGCTTTCTTT.

There are many counts of this clonotype. The chain combines TRBV28 with TRBJ2-3, with D maybe TRBD1 (6 bases). Germline CDR1 reads MDHEN; CDR2 reads SYDVKM. Trimming removed 4 bases at V and 2 bases at J, with 10 bases between. CDR3 length equals 14 residues. The CDR3 protein is CASSSGQNTDTQYF. DNA for the CDR3: TGTGCCAGCAGTTCCGGACAGAACACAGATACGCAGTATTTT. Full variable domain (missing parts from reference TRBV28 and TRBJ2-3): DVKVTQSSRYLVKRTGEKVFLECVQDMDHENMFWYRQDPGLGLRLIYFSYDVKMKEKGDIPEGYSVSREKKERFSLILESASTNQTSMYLCASSSGQNTDTQYFGPGTRLTVL.

Many counts were recorded for this clonotype. The chain has TRBV18 and TRBJ2-1; TRBD1 agrees at 10 bases. Germline CDR1 reads KGHSH; CDR2 reads LQKENI. V shed 8 bases and J 6 bases; nucleotides not matched to a gene: 7. The CDR3 spans 14 residues. The CDR3: CASLRQGATNEQFF. CDR3 nucleotides: TGTGCCAGCCTTCGACAGGGGGCAACCAATGAGCAGTTCTTC. Together with reference TRBV18 and TRBJ2-1, the CDR3 gives the full variable domain: NAGVMQNPRHLVRRRGQEARLRCSPMKGHSHVYWYRQLPEEGLKFMVYLQKENIIDESGMPKERFSAEFPKEGPSILRIQQVVRGDSAAYFCASLRQGATNEQFFGPGTRLTVL.

The J gene is TRBJ1-4, the V gene TRBV4-3, with TRBD1 matching 8 bases. Trimming at V came to 0 bases and at J to 8 bases, leaving 11 bases not matched to a gene. Germline CDR1 LGHNA, CDR2 YSLEER. The CDR3 is 17 amino acids. CDR3 in DNA: TGCGCCAGCAGCCAAGATGGTCCAGGGGGCGTCTACGAAAAACTGTTTTTT. This sequence encodes CASSQDGPGGVYEKLFF.

This clonotype was seen at least ten times. V usage is TRBV10-3 and J usage is TRBJ2-7, with TRBD2 matching 7 bases. Per germline, CDR1 ENHRY and CDR2 SYGVKD. Trimming removed 0 bases from V and 3 bases from J; junction bases left unmatched: 8. The length of the CDR3 is 16 residues. CDR3 region: CAISESMGLRIYEQYF. The CDR3 DNA is TGTGCCATCAGTGAGTCGATGGGACTAAGGATCTACGAGCAGTACTTC.

The V and J genes are TRBV5-1 and TRBJ2-1; TRBD2 matches 10 bases. Germline V lookup: CDR1 SGHRS, CDR2 YFSETQ. The CDR3 length is 16 residues. V was clipped by 4 bases and J by 4 bases; unmatched bases: 8. The CDR3 DNA reads as TGCGCCAGCAGCCTCGGTGTTAGCGGGAGGTACAATGAGCAGTTCTTC. It yields the protein CASSLGVSGRYNEQFF. The whole variable domain, remainder taken from reference TRBV5-1 and TRBJ2-1, is KAGVTQTPRYLIKTRGQQVTLSCSPISGHRSVSWYQQTPGQGLQFLFEYFSETQRNKGNFPGRFSGRQFSNSRSEMNVSTLELGDSALYLCASSLGVSGRYNEQFFGPGTRLTVL.

The rearrangement uses TRBV5-1 and TRBJ1-1, with D tentatively TRBD1 (5 bases). Trimming left V 3 bases short and J 4 bases short, with 10 bases between. There are 13 residues in the CDR3. Germline V gene data show CDR1 as SGHRS and CDR2 as YFSETQ. DNA of the CDR3: TGCGCCAGCAGCTCCGCAGGGCCCACTGAAGCTTTCTTT. Protein sequence: CASSSAGPTEAFF. Together with reference TRBV5-1 and TRBJ1-1, the CDR3 gives the full variable domain: KAGVTQTPRYLIKTRGQQVTLSCSPISGHRSVSWYQQTPGQGLQFLFEYFSETQRNKGNFPGRFSGRQFSNSRSEMNVSTLELGDSALYLCASSSAGPTEAFFGQGTRLTVV.

The V and J genes are TRBV7-2 and TRBJ2-5; TRBD2 matches 7 bases. V lost 7 bases and J lost 12; bases outside the gene matches: 17. Germline V lookup: CDR1 SGHTA, CDR2 FQGNSA. This CDR3 is 14 amino acids long. CDR3 protein: CASTPSTGGTAKYF. CDR3 DNA: TGTGCCAGCACTCCATCAACGGGGGGAACGGCGAAGTACTTC.

Comment on this clonotype: The junction shows a germline mismatch at one end, possibly a read error. The chain employs TRBV4-2 and TRBJ2-7; 8 bases align to TRBD1. CDR1 is LGHNA, CDR2 YNFKEQ, per germline. This CDR3 region has 15 residues. The CDR3 coding sequence is TGTGCCAGCAGCCAAGGGACAGGGTTATCCTACGAGCAGTACTTT. Protein product: CASSQGTGLSYEQYF.

The CDR3 is CASRGGAEATDTQYF. The CDR3 coding sequence is TGTGCCAGCAGGGGGGGGGCCGAAGCCACAGATACGCAGTATTTT. The rearrangement uses TRBV28 and TRBJ2-3; the D gene is possibly TRBD2 (7 bases). The CDR3 covers 15 residues. The germline V gene has CDR1 MDHEN and CDR2 SYDVKM. Trimming stripped 6 bases from V and 2 bases from J, with 15 bases between. Full variable domain (missing parts from reference TRBV28 and TRBJ2-3): DVKVTQSSRYLVKRTGEKVFLECVQDMDHENMFWYRQDPGLGLRLIYFSYDVKMKEKGDIPEGYSVSREKKERFSLILESASTNQTSMYLCASRGGAEATDTQYFGPGTRLTVL.

This clonotype was found many times. This rearrangement joins TRBV29-1 to TRBJ2-2, with TRBD1 as a possible D gene (5 bases). This CDR3 has 14 amino acids. CDR1 and CDR2 (germline): SQVTM, ANQGSEA. V lost 7 bases and J 1 base, leaving 13 bases between the germline ends. The CDR3 DNA reads as TGCAGCGCGACGGACACTTTGAACACCGGGGAGCTGTTTTTT. Encoded protein: CSATDTLNTGELFF.

Sample share makes this clonotype medium-sized. The V gene is TRBV27, the J gene TRBJ1-5; no definite D call. The V end lost 3 bases, the J end lost 2 bases, and 11 bases lay between the germline ends. This CDR3 contains 15 residues. Germline CDR1 MNHEY, CDR2 SMNVEV (reference sequence). The CDR3 DNA reads TGTGCCAGCAGTTTGGTCGGCTCGGGCAATCAGCCCCAGCATTTT. Residues: CASSLVGSGNQPQHF.

This clonotype was seen a handful of times. V usage is TRBV29-1 and J usage is TRBJ2-2, with TRBD2 identical over 8 bases. Germline CDR1 reads SQVTM; CDR2 reads ANQGSEA. The CDR3 is 15 amino acids. V lost 6 bases and J lost 0; bases outside the gene matches: 6. The CDR3 nucleotides are TGCAGCGTCCCCAGCGGGAGCTCGAACACCGGGGAGCTGTTTTTT. It encodes CSVPSGSSNTGELFF.

Only a few counts were recorded for this clonotype. The CDR3 DNA follows: TGTGCCAGCTCAGCCAGAGGGACTAGCGGAACCACCGGGGAGCTGTTTTTT. Amino acid sequence: CASSARGTSGTTGELFF. The chain joins TRBV18 to TRBJ2-2; 11 bases match TRBD2. J gave up 4 bases and V 5 bases, and 9 bases lay outside the gene matches. The CDR3 runs to 17 residues. Germline assignment: CDR1 KGHSH and CDR2 LQKENI.

This chain uses TRBV2 with TRBJ2-5; no clear D. Germline CDR1 and CDR2: SNHLY and FYNNEI. With 2 bases removed from V and 2 bases from J, the gap between germline ends came to 21 bases. The CDR3 covers 18 residues. The CDR3 region has the DNA TGTGCCAGCAGTGAATTTAGTGGGCGGAGCTACCAACAAGAGACCCAGTACTTC. Translation: CASSEFSGRSYQQETQYF.

This clonotype has at least ten counts. The V and J genes are TRBV6-6 and TRBJ2-7; D not resolved. Per germline, CDR1 MNHNY and CDR2 SVGAGI (reference sequence). Trimming stripped 4 bases from V and 2 bases from J, with 6 bases between. This CDR3 spans 12 amino acids. CDR3 bases: TGTGCCAGCAGTTCCTCGACCTACGAGCAGTACTTC. Its translation is CASSSSTYEQYF.

The CDR3 region is CASSEAGVFYNEQFF. As DNA, the CDR3 is TGTGCCAGCAGCGAAGCGGGAGTCTTCTACAATGAGCAGTTCTTC. The chain uses TRBV9 and TRBJ2-1, with 8 bases lining up with TRBD2. The CDR3 runs to 15 residues. The V and J ends lost 3 bases and 3 bases, in that order; junction bases with no gene match: 5. The germline CDR1 and CDR2 sequences are SGDLS and YYNGEE.

The chain carries TRBV6-4 and TRBJ1-2; tentatively, D is TRBD1 (5 bases). Germline V gene data show CDR1 as MRHNA and CDR2 as SNTAGT. Trimming shortened V by 4 bases and J by 4 bases, and 19 bases separated the two germline ends. CDR3 size: 16 residues. The CDR3, as DNA: TGTGCCAGCAGTGCACCTCAAGGGACCCGTGGCTATGGCTACACCTTC. It yields the protein CASSAPQGTRGYGYTF.

The chain couples TRBV28 to TRBJ2-2; the D is unclear. Trimming removed 2 bases from V and 1 base from J, with 8 bases in between. This CDR3 has 15 amino acids. Germline assignment: CDR1 MDHEN and CDR2 SYDVKM. The DNA of the CDR3 is TGTGCCAGCAGTTTACAGTGGGTGAACACCGGGGAGCTGTTTTTT. Translated: CASSLQWVNTGELFF.